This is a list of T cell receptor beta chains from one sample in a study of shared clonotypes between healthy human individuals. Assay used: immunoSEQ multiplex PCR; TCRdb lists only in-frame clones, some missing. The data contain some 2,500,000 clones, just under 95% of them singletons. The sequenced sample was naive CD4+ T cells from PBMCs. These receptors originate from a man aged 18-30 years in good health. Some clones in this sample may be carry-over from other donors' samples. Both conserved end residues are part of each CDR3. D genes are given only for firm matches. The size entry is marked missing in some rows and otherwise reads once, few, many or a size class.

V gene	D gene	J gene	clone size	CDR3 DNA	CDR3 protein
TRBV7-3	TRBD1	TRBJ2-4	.	TGTGCCAGCAGCTTGGACAGGGGGTTTTTGGACATTCAGTACTTC	CASSLDRGFLDIQYF
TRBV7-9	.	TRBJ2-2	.	TGTGCCAGCAGGGTAGAACCCACCGGGGAGCTGTTTTTT	CASRVEPTGELFF
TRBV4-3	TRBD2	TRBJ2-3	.	TGCGCCAGCAGCCACGCAGCGGGGGATACGCAGTATTTT	CASSHAAGDTQYF
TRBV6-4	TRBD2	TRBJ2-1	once	TGTGCCAGCAGCGCGAGACTAGCGGGAGGGCACAATGAGCAGTTCTTC	CASSARLAGGHNEQFF
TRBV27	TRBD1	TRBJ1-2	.	TGTGCCAGCAGGCCCCGGGACAGGCCTTTGAGTGGCTACACCTTC	CASRPRDRPLSGYTF
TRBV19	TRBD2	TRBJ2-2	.	TGTGCCAGTAGTATAGCTAGCGGGTTTACCGGGGAGCTGTTTTTT	CASSIASGFTGELFF
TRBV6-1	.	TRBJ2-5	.	TGTGCCAGCAGTGTACCGGGACCCCAGAAGTACTTC	CASSVPGPQKYF
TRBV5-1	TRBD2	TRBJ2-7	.	TGCGCCAGCAGCTTGTCTAGCGGATCCTACGAGCAGTACTTC	CASSLSSGSYEQYF
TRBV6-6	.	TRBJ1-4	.	TGTGCCAGCAGCAACCGGGACAATAATGAAAAACTGTTTTTT	CASSNRDNNEKLFF
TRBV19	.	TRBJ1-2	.	TGTGCCAGTAGTATTCACCTCGCGCCGCGCCCAACTAACTATGGCTACACCTTC	CASSIHLAPRPTNYGYTF
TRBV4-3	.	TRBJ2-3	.	TGCGCCAGCAGCCAAGAGACTAGAACAGATACGCAGTATTTT	CASSQETRTDTQYF
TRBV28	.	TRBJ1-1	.	TGTGCCAGCAGCCCCTCCGGACGTGGGAACACTGAAGCTTTCTTT	CASSPSGRGNTEAFF
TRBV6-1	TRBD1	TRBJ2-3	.	TGTGCCATTGGGGACAGTGGCACAGATACGCAGTATTTT	CAIGDSGTDTQYF
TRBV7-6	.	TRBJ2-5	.	TGTGCCAGCAGCTTAGGTTTGGAGACCCAGTACTTC	CASSLGLETQYF
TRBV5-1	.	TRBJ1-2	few	TGCGCCAGCAGCCAGGGCGTGGACAGCTATGGCTACACCTTC	CASSQGVDSYGYTF
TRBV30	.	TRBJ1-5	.	TGTGCCTGGAGTGTACCGAGGGGCCAAGGATCCAATCAGCCCCAGCATTTT	CAWSVPRGQGSNQPQHF
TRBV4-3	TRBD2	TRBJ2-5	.	TGCGCCAGCAGCCAGGGGGGGGAGGGCCTGGAGACCCAGTACTTC	CASSQGGEGLETQYF
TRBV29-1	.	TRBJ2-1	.	TGCAGCGTTGACTCGGTCCAATACAATGAGCAGTTCTTC	CSVDSVQYNEQFF
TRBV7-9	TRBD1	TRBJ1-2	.	TGTGCCAGCAGCGCCAGGACAGGTTTCTATGGCTACACCTTC	CASSARTGFYGYTF
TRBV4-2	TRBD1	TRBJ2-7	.	TGTGCCAGCAGCCGGCAGGGGGATGTCTACGAGCAGTACTTC	CASSRQGDVYEQYF
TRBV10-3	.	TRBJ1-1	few	TGTGCCATTAGCGGGGTTTTAGACACTGAAGCTTTCTTT	CAISGVLDTEAFF
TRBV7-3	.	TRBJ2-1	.	TGTGCCAGCAGCTTATGGGAAAGCGACAATGAGCAGTTCTTC	CASSLWESDNEQFF
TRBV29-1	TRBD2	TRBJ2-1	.	TGCAGCGTTATACGGGGCGCAGCGGGACAGTTCTTC	CSVIRGAAGQFF
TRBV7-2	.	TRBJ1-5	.	TGTGCCAGCAGCTACTCAGTTGGTTCGGTTCAGCCCCAGCATTTT	CASSYSVGSVQPQHF
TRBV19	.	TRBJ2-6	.	TGTGCCAGTAGTATCGCGAGATTTGGGGCCAACGTCCTGACTTTC	CASSIARFGANVLTF
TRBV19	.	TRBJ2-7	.	TGTGCCAGTAGTATGACAGGTCTCGCCTACGAGCAGTACTTC	CASSMTGLAYEQYF
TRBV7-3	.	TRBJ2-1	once	TGTGCCAGCAGCTTAACGGGTTCAGGGCGGCATGAGCAGTTCTTC	CASSLTGSGRHEQFF
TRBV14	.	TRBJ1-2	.	TGTGCCAGCAGCCAAGGAGAAAGGCCTGGCTACACCTTC	CASSQGERPGYTF
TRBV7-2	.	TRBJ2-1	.	TGTGCCAGCAGCTTAGCCTTAGGGGCCAATGAGCAGTTCTTC	CASSLALGANEQFF
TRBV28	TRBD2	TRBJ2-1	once	TGTGCCAGCAGTTCTAAGACTAGCTTTCCCTACAATGAGCAGTTCTTC	CASSSKTSFPYNEQFF
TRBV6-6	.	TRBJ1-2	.	TGTGCCAGCAGTCCGGACGGCCACCCCTTCTATGGCTACACCTTC	CASSPDGHPFYGYTF
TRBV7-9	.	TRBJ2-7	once	TGTGCCAGCAGCTCGAGACTACTCCTCGGGTCCCCAGAGTCCTACGAGCAGTACTTC	CASSSRLLLGSPESYEQYF
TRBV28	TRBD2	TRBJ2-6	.	TGTGCCAGCACCCCTGGGACTAGCGGGATCTCGGGGGCCAACGTCCTGACTTTC	CASTPGTSGISGANVLTF
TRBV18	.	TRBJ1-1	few	TGTGCCAGCTCACCACCGAATAGACGCCCGAACACTGAAGCTTTCTTT	CASSPPNRRPNTEAFF
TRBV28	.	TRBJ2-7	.	TGTGCCAGCGGAGAGGGACACGGCTCCTACGAGCAGTACTTC	CASGEGHGSYEQYF
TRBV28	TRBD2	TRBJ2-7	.	TGTGCCAGCAGTTCCCCCGCGGGGGGCGGCTACGAGCAGTACTTC	CASSSPAGGGYEQYF
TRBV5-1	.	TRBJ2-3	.	TGCGCCAGCAGTTATCACTCGACAGATACGCAGTATTTT	CASSYHSTDTQYF
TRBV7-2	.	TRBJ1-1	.	TGTGCCAGCAGCTTAGGGCCCAGGAGCACTGAAGCTTTCTTT	CASSLGPRSTEAFF